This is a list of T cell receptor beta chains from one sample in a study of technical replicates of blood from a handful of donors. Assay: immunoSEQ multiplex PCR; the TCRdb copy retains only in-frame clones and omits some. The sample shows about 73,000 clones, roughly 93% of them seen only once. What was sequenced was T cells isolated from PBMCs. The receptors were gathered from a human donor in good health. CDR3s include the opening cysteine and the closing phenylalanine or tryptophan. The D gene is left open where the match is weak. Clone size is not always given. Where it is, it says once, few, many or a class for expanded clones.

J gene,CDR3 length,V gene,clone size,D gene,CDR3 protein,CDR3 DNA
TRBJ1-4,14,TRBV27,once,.,CASSHQGLYEKLFF,TGTGCCAGCAGCCATCAGGGATTGTATGAAAAACTGTTTTTT
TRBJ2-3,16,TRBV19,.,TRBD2,CASSITGTSGRDTQYF,TGTGCCAGTAGTATAACCGGGACTAGCGGGAGAGATACGCAGTATTTT
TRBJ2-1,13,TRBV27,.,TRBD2,CASSLRLAHEQFF,TGTGCCAGCAGTCTCCGACTAGCGCATGAGCAGTTCTTC
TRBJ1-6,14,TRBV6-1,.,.,CASSESQANSPLHF,TGTGCCAGCAGTGAGTCTCAGGCTAATTCACCCCTCCACTTT
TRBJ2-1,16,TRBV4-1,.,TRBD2,CASSQEGAGGPYEQFF,TGCGCCAGCAGCCAAGAGGGGGCGGGAGGGCCCTATGAGCAGTTCTTC
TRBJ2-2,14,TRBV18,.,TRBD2,CASSPGLGTGELFF,TGTGCCAGCTCACCGGGACTAGGGACCGGGGAGCTGTTTTTT
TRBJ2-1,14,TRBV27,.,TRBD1,CASSWTGVGNEQFF,TGTGCCAGCAGTTGGACAGGGGTAGGCAATGAGCAGTTCTTC
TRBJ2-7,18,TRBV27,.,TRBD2,CASSLSGLADTEPYEQYF,TGTGCCAGCAGTTTATCTGGGCTAGCGGACACCGAACCTTACGAGCAGTACTTC
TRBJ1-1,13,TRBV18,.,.,CASSPHKNTEAFF,TGTGCCAGCTCACCTCACAAGAACACTGAAGCTTTCTTT
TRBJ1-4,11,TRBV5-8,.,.,CASSSYEKLFF,TGTGCCAGCAGCTCATATGAAAAACTGTTTTTT
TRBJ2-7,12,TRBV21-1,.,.,CASSRGSYEQYF,TGTGCCAGCTCTAGGGGTTCCTACGAGCAGTACTTC
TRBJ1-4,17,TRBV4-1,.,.,CASSQDWEGATNEKLFF,TGCGCCAGCAGCCAAGATTGGGAGGGGGCAACTAATGAAAAACTGTTTTTT
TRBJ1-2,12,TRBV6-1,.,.,CASSVGHDGYTF,TGTGCCAGCAGTGTAGGACACGATGGCTACACCTTC
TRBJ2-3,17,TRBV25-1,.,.,CASSKKTEGASTDTQYF,TGTGCCAGCAGTAAAAAAACTGAGGGAGCTAGCACAGATACGCAGTATTTT
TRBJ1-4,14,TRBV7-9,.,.,CASSSREVKEKLFF,TGTGCCAGCAGCTCGAGGGAGGTTAAAGAAAAACTGTTTTTT
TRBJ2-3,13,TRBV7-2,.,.,CASSRSVTDTQYF,TGTGCCAGCAGCCGGAGCGTGACAGATACGCAGTATTTT